A selection of T cell receptor beta chains follows, all from one sample in a study of T-cell reconstitution after alpha-beta-depleted transplantation in children. TCRdb itself ran the PCR reads through MiXCR, one entry per CDR3 protein. The table lists 190,000 or so distinct CDR3 sequences, around 6.8% of them singletons. Sequencing was performed on PBMCs from the stem cell graft donor, taken from the stem cell graft. Source of these receptors: a human donor who donated a stem cell graft to a child with Wiskott-Aldrich syndrome. Each CDR3 is given with its conserved first and last residue. The D gene is left open where the match is weak. Some rows have no size entry. The others give once, few or many, or a class for an expanded clone.

v_call	d_call	j_call	clone_size	cdr3_length	cdr3_nt	cdr3_aa
TRBV12-3/TRBV12-4	TRBD2	TRBJ2-1	many	15	TGTGCCAGCAGTCCACGACTAGCGGGGAGGAATGAGCAGTTCTTC	CASSPRLAGRNEQFF
TRBV20-1	TRBD2	TRBJ2-1	many	16	TGCAGTGCTAGGACTGCACTAGCGGGAGATCGGGATGAGCAGTTCTTC	CSARTALAGDRDEQFF
TRBV28	.	TRBJ2-2	many	14	TGTGCCAGCACTTGGGGGGGCAACACCGGGGAGCTGTTTTTT	CASTWGGNTGELFF
TRBV7-2	TRBD2	TRBJ2-7	many	15	TGTGCCAGCAGCTTAGGGGCGGGACTAGCGGGAGAGCAGTACTTC	CASSLGAGLAGEQYF
TRBV11-1	TRBD2	TRBJ2-5	few	19	TGTGCCAGCAGCTTGGAGTTGGGCCGGGCTAGCGGAGAAAAAGAGACCCAGTACTTC	CASSLELGRASGEKETQYF
TRBV7-2	.	TRBJ1-1	many	13	TGTGCCAGCAACCTAATAATGGGCACTGAAGCTTTCTTT	CASNLIMGTEAFF
TRBV6-5	TRBD1	TRBJ1-6	many	15	TGTGCCAGCAGTTACGAGGGACAGAATAATTCACCCCTCCACTTT	CASSYEGQNNSPLHF
TRBV7-9	.	TRBJ1-6	few	12	TGTGCCAGCAGCCCCACGGCAGCCAGTCTCCACTTT	CASSPTAASLHF
TRBV5-1	TRBD2	TRBJ2-1	few	18	TGCGCCAGCAGCCTCCCCGGACTAGCGGGGAGCTCCTACAATGAGCAGTTCTTC	CASSLPGLAGSSYNEQFF
TRBV20-1	.	TRBJ2-7	many	10	TGCAGTGCGTTGAAGGGCGAGCAGTACTTC	CSALKGEQYF
TRBV6-2/TRBV6-3	TRBD2	TRBJ2-1	.	22	TGTGCCAGCACGATTCCTACCTTCGGGACTAGCGGGAGGCAGAGCTCCTACAATGAGCAGTTCTTC	CASTIPTFGTSGRQSSYNEQFF
TRBV30	.	TRBJ2-7	.	13	TGTGCCTGGTCTGGCGAGGATTCCTACGAGCAGTACTTC	CAWSGEDSYEQYF
TRBV2	.	TRBJ2-2	many	15	TGTGCCAGCGCCCCCGGGGTTTCGAACACCGGGGAGCTGTTTTTT	CASAPGVSNTGELFF
TRBV3-1	.	TRBJ2-3	few	19	TGTGCCAGCAGCCAAGAAGGAAGGGCCAGCGGAGCTAGCACAGATACGCAGTATTTT	CASSQEGRASGASTDTQYF
TRBV10-2	TRBD2	TRBJ2-3	.	15	TGCGCCAGCAGTGGAACTAGCGGTGGAACAGATACGCAGTATTTT	CASSGTSGGTDTQYF
TRBV27	TRBD1	TRBJ2-5	few	16	TGTGCCAGCAGTCCGTCCGGGACAGGGGTTTGGGAGACCCAGTACTTC	CASSPSGTGVWETQYF
TRBV27	.	TRBJ2-7	many	14	TGTGCCAGCAGTTTACAGGGGGGAAACTACGAGCAGTACTTC	CASSLQGGNYEQYF
TRBV20-1	.	TRBJ1-2	many	15	TGCAGTTCCGATACCTCCAGGGGCAAAAGTTATGGCTACACCTTC	CSSDTSRGKSYGYTF
TRBV6-5	TRBD1	TRBJ1-1	many	14	TGTGCCAGCAGACTCGGGACAGCGAACACTGAAGCTTTCTTT	CASRLGTANTEAFF
TRBV12-3/TRBV12-4	.	TRBJ1-3	.	14	TGTGCCAGCAGGCTATACGCAAAGCTGGACACCATATATTTT	CASRLYAKLDTIYF
TRBV12-3/TRBV12-4	.	TRBJ2-2	many	14	TGTGCCAGCAGTCCCCAGTTAGGGACCGGGGAGCTGTTTTTT	CASSPQLGTGELFF
TRBV6-2/TRBV6-3	TRBD2	TRBJ2-1	.	16	TGTGCCAGCAGTTTTCCTAGCGGGAACGTCTACAATGAGCAGTTCTTC	CASSFPSGNVYNEQFF
TRBV12-3/TRBV12-4	TRBD1	TRBJ1-5	many	16	TGTGCCAGCAGTTCGTCCGGACAGGGAGCCGGTCAGCCCCAGCATTTT	CASSSSGQGAGQPQHF
TRBV28	.	TRBJ2-7	many	12	TGTGCCAGCACCCCCCCCCGCGGCGAGCAGTACTTC	CASTPPRGEQYF
TRBV11-2	.	TRBJ2-5	.	12	TGTGCCAGCAGCTCACCTCAAGAGAACCAGTACTTC	CASSSPQENQYF
TRBV5-1	TRBD2	TRBJ2-1	few	15	TGCGCCAGCAGCTTACTAGCGGGAGGAGGCAATGAGCAGTTCTTC	CASSLLAGGGNEQFF
TRBV5-1	TRBD1	TRBJ2-7	many	15	TGCGCCAGCAGCTTGGCCGGCCAGGGGGCGTGGGAGCAGTACTTC	CASSLAGQGAWEQYF
TRBV12-3/TRBV12-4	.	TRBJ2-2	many	14	TGTGCCAGCAACACGAGGGGGGGTTCCCGGGAGCTGTTTTTT	CASNTRGGSRELFF
TRBV10-2	.	TRBJ2-2	few	13	TGCGCCAGCAATCTCCGGGGCGTCGGGGAGCTGTTTTTT	CASNLRGVGELFF
TRBV29-1	.	TRBJ2-5	many	12	TGCAGCGCTACACACGGGGGAGAGACCCAGTACTTC	CSATHGGETQYF
TRBV12-3/TRBV12-4	.	TRBJ1-5	many	11	TGTGCCAGCAGCCGGTGGGAGACCCAGCATTTT	CASSRWETQHF
TRBV30	.	TRBJ2-2	.	14	TGTGCCTGGAGTGTTTACAGGGTGACCGGGGAGCTGTTTTTT	CAWSVYRVTGELFF
TRBV6-5	.	TRBJ1-1	few	15	TGTGCCAGCAGTTACTCGTCGACTCCGAGGACTGAAGCTTTCTTT	CASSYSSTPRTEAFF
TRBV29-1	TRBD1	TRBJ1-2	many	12	TGCAGCGTTCTCCGGGACAGGGGTGGCTACACCTTC	CSVLRDRGGYTF
TRBV7-2	.	TRBJ2-2	many	12	TGTGCCAGGGCTGTGGGGCCAGGGGAGCTGTTTTTT	CARAVGPGELFF
TRBV27	.	TRBJ2-1	many	13	TGTGCCAGCAGTTTATACCCGGGCAATGAGCAGTTCTTC	CASSLYPGNEQFF
TRBV12-3/TRBV12-4	.	TRBJ1-6	many	15	TGTGCCAGCAGTTTAGCGGAACCGATGAATTCACCCCTCCACTTT	CASSLAEPMNSPLHF
TRBV20-1	TRBD1	TRBJ2-3	few	14	TGCAGTGCCTTAACCGGGACAGGGACAGATACGCAGTATTTT	CSALTGTGTDTQYF
TRBV24-1	TRBD2	TRBJ2-1	.	16	TGTGCCACCAGTGGAGCGGGAGGGCCCCACTACAATGAGCAGTTCTTC	CATSGAGGPHYNEQFF
TRBV12-3/TRBV12-4	.	TRBJ2-7	many	17	TGTGCCAGCAGTTTAGCGAGTATGACGGGGCAGATGGGGGAGCAGTACTTC	CASSLASMTGQMGEQYF
TRBV1	.	TRBJ2-7	.	12	TGCACCAGCAGCCAAGATCGGCAGGAGCAGTACTTC	CTSSQDRQEQYF
TRBV30	.	TRBJ2-3	.	14	TGTGCCTGGAGTGTACACCTAGACACAGATACGCAGTATTTT	CAWSVHLDTDTQYF
TRBV7-2	.	TRBJ2-7	many	14	TGTGCCAGCAGTCAGGACTTCTCCTCCTACGAGCAGTACTTC	CASSQDFSSYEQYF
TRBV20-1	.	TRBJ1-1	once	14	TGCAGTGCTAGGATCGGGGGCTTGAACATTGAAGCTTTCTTT	CSARIGGLNIEAFF
TRBV7-8	.	TRBJ2-7	.	16	TGTGCCAGCAGCTTAGCTTTAGCAGGAAACCACTACGAGCAGTACTTC	CASSLALAGNHYEQYF
TRBV24-1	.	TRBJ1-2	many	13	TGTGCCACTCAGGGAAATTTTGCGGGTGGCTACACCTTC	CATQGNFAGGYTF
TRBV11-1	.	TRBJ1-5	.	18	TGTGCCAGCAGCCCGAGAGGAGACGCCCCAGATACCAATCAGCCCCAGCATTTT	CASSPRGDAPDTNQPQHF
TRBV6-5	TRBD1	TRBJ2-7	many	14	TGTGCCAGCAGTTACACCAGGGGGCAATACGAGCAGTACTTC	CASSYTRGQYEQYF
TRBV25-1	.	TRBJ2-7	many	16	TGTGCCAGCAGTGAATCGAGAGGGTTGGGCTCCTACGAGCAGTACTTC	CASSESRGLGSYEQYF
TRBV11-3	TRBD2	TRBJ2-1	.	16	TGTGCCAGCACCGGGACCGGGACTAGCGGGAGGAATGAGCAGTTCTTC	CASTGTGTSGRNEQFF
TRBV15	.	TRBJ2-7	few	17	TGTGCCACCAGCAGAGATGCCGGTATGAGAATCTCCTACGAGCAGTACTTC	CATSRDAGMRISYEQYF
TRBV20-1	TRBD1	TRBJ2-3	many	14	TGCAGTGCTACGGGCAGGGGGCGATCAGATACGCAGTATTTT	CSATGRGRSDTQYF
TRBV20-1	TRBD2	TRBJ2-7	many	15	TGCAGTGCTACCTCCGGACTAGCGGGAGATCTCGAGCAGTACTTC	CSATSGLAGDLEQYF
TRBV6-1	TRBD1	TRBJ2-7	many	18	TGTGCCAGCAGTCGGACCTCTCGCCTCGGGACAGGGATAGACGAGCAGTACTTC	CASSRTSRLGTGIDEQYF
TRBV7-2	TRBD2	TRBJ2-1	many	15	TGTGCCAGCAGTTGGACTAGCGGGGGGGCCAATGAGCAGTTCTTC	CASSWTSGGANEQFF
TRBV6-2/TRBV6-3	TRBD2	TRBJ2-7	many	15	TGTGCCAGCAGTTACCTTCTAGCGGGAGTTTCCGAGCAGTACTTC	CASSYLLAGVSEQYF
TRBV7-9	.	TRBJ2-3	many	14	TGTGCCAGCAGCTTAGGGCTGAGCACAGATACGCAGTATTTT	CASSLGLSTDTQYF
TRBV2	TRBD1	TRBJ1-6	many	15	TGTGCCAGCAGACAGGGGGGAGGTAATATTTCACCCCTCCACTTT	CASRQGGGNISPLHF
TRBV5-1	.	TRBJ1-2	many	15	TGCGCCAGCAGCTTTGCACAGGGTGTGAACTATGGCTACACCTTC	CASSFAQGVNYGYTF